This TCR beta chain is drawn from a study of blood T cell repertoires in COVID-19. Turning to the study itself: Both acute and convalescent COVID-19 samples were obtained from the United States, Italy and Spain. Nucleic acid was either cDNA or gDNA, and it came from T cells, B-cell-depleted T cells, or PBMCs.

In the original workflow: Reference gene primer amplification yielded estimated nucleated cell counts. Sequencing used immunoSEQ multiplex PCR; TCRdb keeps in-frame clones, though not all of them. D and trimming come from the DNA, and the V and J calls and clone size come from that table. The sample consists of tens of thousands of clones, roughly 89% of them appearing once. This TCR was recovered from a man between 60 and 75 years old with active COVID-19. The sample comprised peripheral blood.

The CDR3 loop is CASSWDLNTEAFF. CDR3 nucleotides: TGTGCCAGTAGTTGGGACTTGAACACTGAAGCTTTCTTT. This chain uses TRBV19 with TRBJ1-1; the D gene is possibly TRBD1 (5 bases). Trimming stripped 5 bases from V and 0 bases from J, with 7 bases between. Per the germline V gene, CDR1 is LNHDA and CDR2 is SQIVND (reference sequence). The CDR3 extends over 13 amino acids.